The TCR beta chain under discussion was sequenced for a study of blood T cell repertoires in COVID-19. Using immunoSEQ multiplex PCR, the repertoire was profiled, and TCRdb retains in-frame clones only, with some absent. The data hold 250,000 to 300,000 clones, with roughly 85% observed a single time. The clonotype was recovered from a man aged 60 to 75 who had recovered from COVID-19. Sample: peripheral blood.

CDR3 bases: TGTGCCAGCTCACAACGGACAGGGGGAGGGAACATTCAGTACTTC. Its protein is CASSQRTGGGNIQYF. The V call is TRBV18, the J call TRBJ2-4; 10 bases map to TRBD1. J was trimmed by 7 bases and V by 4 bases; bases with no gene match: 7. Germline-derived CDR1 and CDR2 are KGHSH and LQKENI. This CDR3 has 15 residues.